Below, 23 T cell receptor beta chains from the same sample are listed, as sequenced in a study of regulatory T cells in long-lasting Graves disease. In building TCR beta libraries, iRepertoire HTBI primers were used together with Arm-PCR of CDR3 regions. A single record per CDR3 protein comes from TCRdb applying MiXCR to the multiplex PCR reads. The table includes over 500,000 distinct CDR3 sequences, 15% to 20% detected once. Time point in this sample: newly diagnosed GD, antithyroid drugs for less than 3 months. Making the TCR library involved RNA that had been extracted from PBMCs. The same data also went into a second study, on T cells in Graves' hyperthyroidism and ophthalmopathy.

Here the sequenced sample was peripheral blood mononuclear cells (PBMCs), taken at new diagnosis, from a patient treated with antithyroid drugs. Receptor source: a man aged 18 to 30 with Graves disease.

The chain uses TRBV19 and TRBJ2-1, with 9 bases identical to TRBD2. Trimming removed 2 bases from V and 5 bases from J; junction bases left unmatched: 4. This CDR3 contains 15 residues. Looked up from germline, CDR1 is LNHDA and CDR2 is SQIVND (reference sequence). For the CDR3, the DNA is TGTGCCAGTAGTATACTGGGACTAGCCCACAATGAGCAGTTCTTC. Translating it yields CASSILGLAHNEQFF.

The V and J genes are TRBV2 and TRBJ2-5, with 11 bases aligning to TRBD1. The end of the DNA is better explained by TRBJ2-1, so the J call may be wrong. CDR1 SNHLY and CDR2 FYNNEI come from the germline V gene. The length of the CDR3 is 15 residues. CDR3 DNA sequence: TGTGCCAGCAGAGGGGACAGGGGGACCTACAATGAGCAGTTCTTC. Protein product: CASRGDRGTYNEQFF.

This clonotype was counted ten times or more. This sequence joins TRBV12-3 or TRBV12-4 and TRBJ2-2; 9 positions match TRBD1. There are 16 residues in the CDR3. V lost 2 bases and J lost 3; bases outside the gene matches: 4. CDR3 loop: CASSLRTGADTGELFF. The CDR3 nucleotides read TGTGCCAGCAGTTTAAGGACAGGGGCCGACACCGGGGAGCTGTTTTTT.

This clonotype was found many times. DNA of the CDR3: TGTGCCAGCAGCTTAGGGGCCGGGGCCAACAATGAGCAGTTCTTC. Protein: CASSLGAGANNEQFF. The genes are TRBV7-3 and TRBJ2-1, with D possibly called TRBD1 or TRBD2 (5 bases each). V lost 2 bases to trimming and J lost 5 bases, with 13 bases between them. Germline V CDR1 and CDR2: SGHTA, FQGTGA. The CDR3 contains 15 residues. The full variable domain, rest sourced from reference TRBV7-3 and TRBJ2-1, is GAGVSQTPSNKVTEKGKYVELRCDPISGHTALYWYRQSLGQGPEFLIYFQGTGAADDSGLPNDRFFAVRPEGSVSTLKIQRTERGDSAVYLCASSLGAGANNEQFFGPGTRLTVL.

This clonotype was seen more than once but under ten times. This rearrangement joins TRBV7-9 to TRBJ2-7; TRBD1 matches 7 bases. J was trimmed by 7 bases and V by 6 bases; bases with no gene match: 15. The CDR3 has 15 amino acids. Germline CDR1 SEHNR, CDR2 FQNEAQ (reference sequence). The CDR3 sequence: CASSLTTGFGGEQYF. The CDR3 nucleotides are TGTGCCAGCAGTTTGACGACAGGGTTCGGTGGGGAGCAGTACTTC.

The genes are TRBV7-9 and TRBJ1-1, with D perhaps TRBD1 (5 bases). The germline V and J ends were trimmed by 2 bases and 3 bases, with 10 bases remaining between them. CDR3 size: 14 residues. Germline values: CDR1 SEHNR, CDR2 FQNEAQ (reference sequence). CDR3 protein: CASSLSLGDTEAFF. The CDR3 nucleotides are TGTGCCAGCAGCTTATCGCTGGGGGACACTGAAGCTTTCTTT.

This clonotype was observed a handful of times. The chain has TRBV20-1 and TRBJ2-4, with TRBD1 matching over 8 bases. The V gene end was trimmed by 5 bases and the J gene end by 6 bases; junction bases not matched to a gene: 3. The CDR3 is 12 amino acids. CDR1 is DFQATT and CDR2 is SNEGSKA in the germline V gene (reference sequence). The DNA of the CDR3 is TGCAGTGCTGTTGACAGGGGAAACATTCAGTACTTC. This codes for CSAVDRGNIQYF.

V usage is TRBV30 and J usage is TRBJ2-2; 9 positions agree with TRBD2. V lost 5 bases, J lost 4 bases, and 2 bases stayed unmatched. The length of the CDR3 is 13 residues. Germline CDR1 is GTSNPN and CDR2 is SVGIG (reference sequence). The CDR3 region has the DNA TGTGCCTGGGGACTAGCGAGCACCGGGGAGCTGTTTTTT. As protein: CAWGLASTGELFF.

The V gene is TRBV12-3 or TRBV12-4, the J gene TRBJ2-1; 13 positions match TRBD2. The better agreement between TRBJ2-7 and the DNA end casts doubt on the J call. This CDR3 comprises 17 residues. Written as DNA, the CDR3 is TGTGCCAGCAGACCCGGGACTAGCGGGAAAAGGAACAATGAGCAGTACTTC. Its translation is CASRPGTSGKRNNEQYF.

This clonotype showed up just a few times. The chain uses TRBV29-1 and TRBJ2-7; 12 bases align to TRBD1. V shed 4 bases and J 0 bases; nucleotides not matched to a gene: 10. There are 17 residues in the CDR3. In germline, CDR1 is SQVTM, CDR2 ANQGSEA. CDR3 sequence reads: CSVAGQGANPHSYEQYF. The CDR3 coding sequence is TGCAGCGTTGCGGGACAGGGGGCCAATCCCCACTCCTACGAGCAGTACTTC.

This clonotype was recorded at least ten times. V usage is TRBV5-1 and J usage is TRBJ1-1; D is ambiguous. CDR1 is SGHRS and CDR2 is YFSETQ in the germline V gene. This CDR3 has 14 amino acids. V gave up 3 bases and J gave up 1 base, with 10 bases separating them. This chain's CDR3 is CASSSWTENTEAFF. The DNA for the CDR3 is TGCGCCAGCAGCTCCTGGACTGAGAACACTGAAGCTTTCTTT.

The table lists this clonotype with a few counts. The V and J genes are TRBV5-1 and TRBJ1-1, with D maybe TRBD1 (5 bases). With 3 bases removed from V and 11 bases from J, the gap between germline ends came to 17 bases. The CDR3 consists of 13 residues. Germline CDR1 is SGHRS and CDR2 is YFSETQ. The CDR3 DNA is TGCGCCAGCAGCTCCCACTACAGGAGCGAGGCTTTCTTT. It is translated as CASSSHYRSEAFF.

The CDR3 region is CASSVVSDTQYF. The DNA of the CDR3 is TGTGCCAGCAGCGTAGTGTCGGATACGCAGTATTTT. V usage is TRBV9 and J usage is TRBJ2-3; D call uncertain. From germline, CDR1 is SGDLS and CDR2 YYNGEE. V gave up 0 bases and J gave up 6 bases, with 5 bases separating them. CDR3 length equals 12 residues.

J is TRBJ2-4 and V is TRBV19; D uncertain. V was cut by 2 bases and J by 3 bases, with 14 bases left in between. Germline V CDR1 and CDR2: LNHDA, SQIVND (reference sequence). This CDR3 is built from 16 residues. This CDR3 is CASSIRVEYGKNIQYF. In DNA, the CDR3 is TGTGCCAGTAGTATAAGGGTGGAGTATGGCAAAAACATTCAGTACTTC.

This chain links TRBV5-1 with TRBJ2-3, with 9 bases that match TRBD2. This CDR3 comprises 16 residues. The germline V gene has CDR1 SGHRS and CDR2 YFSETQ. After removal of 4 bases from V and 0 bases from J, the junction contained 6 bases not matched to a gene. CDR3 amino acids: CASSHSGSASTDTQYF. In nucleotides, the CDR3 is TGCGCCAGCAGCCATAGCGGGAGCGCTAGCACAGATACGCAGTATTTT. Full variable domain (missing parts from reference TRBV5-1 and TRBJ2-3): KAGVTQTPRYLIKTRGQQVTLSCSPISGHRSVSWYQQTPGQGLQFLFEYFSETQRNKGNFPGRFSGRQFSNSRSEMNVSTLELGDSALYLCASSHSGSASTDTQYFGPGTRLTVL.

This clonotype was recorded at least ten times. This chain connects TRBV6-1 to TRBJ2-1; TRBD1 aligns across 9 bases. J gave up 12 bases and V 6 bases, and 6 bases lay outside the gene matches. Germline V gives CDR1 MNHNS, CDR2 SASEGT. The CDR3 covers 12 residues. The DNA for the CDR3 is TGTGCCAGCAGCATGGGACAGGGTGGGCAGTTCTTC. Its translation: CASSMGQGGQFF.

This clonotype occurred many times. The rearrangement uses TRBV6-1 and TRBJ2-5; 12 bases align to TRBD2. The CDR3 has 17 amino acids. Trimming cost V 1 base and J 4 bases; bases outside gene matches: 7. The germline V gene encodes CDR1 MNHNS and CDR2 SASEGT. Written as DNA, the CDR3 is TGTGCCAGCAGTGAAGTAAGGACTAGCGGGACCAGAGAGACCCAGTACTTC. Residues: CASSEVRTSGTRETQYF.

The chain couples TRBV27 to TRBJ2-1; D tentatively fits TRBD1 or TRBD2 (6 bases each). The length of the CDR3 is 15 residues. CDR1 and CDR2 from the germline V gene are MNHEY and SMNVEV (reference sequence). V was pared by 6 bases and J by 7 bases, with 19 bases between. The CDR3 spells CASSGTGRIRNEQFF. CDR3 nucleotides: TGTGCCAGCAGCGGTACAGGGAGGATTAGGAATGAGCAGTTCTTC.

This clonotype occurred many times. V usage is TRBV7-9 and J usage is TRBJ2-2; 9 nucleotides agree with TRBD2. The CDR3 length is 18 residues. Per germline, CDR1 SEHNR and CDR2 FQNEAQ (reference sequence). V trimming: 6 bases; J trimming: 5 bases; junction bases outside the gene matches: 16. The CDR3 sequence: CASSGVSGSLRKTGELFF. The CDR3 DNA follows: TGTGCCAGCAGTGGGGTTAGCGGGAGTTTAAGAAAAACCGGGGAGCTGTTTTTT. The variable domain in full, completed from reference TRBV7-9 and TRBJ2-2, reads DTGVSQNPRHKITKRGQNVTFRCDPISEHNRLYWYRQTLGQGPEFLTYFQNEAQLEKSRLLSDRFSAERPKGSFSTLEIQRTEQGDSAMYLCASSGVSGSLRKTGELFFGEGSRLTVL.

This chain joins TRBV11-2 and TRBJ2-2; 7 bases match TRBD2. In germline, CDR1 is SGHAT, CDR2 FQNNGV. There are 15 residues in the CDR3. Trimming took 1 base from V and 5 from J; bases not matched to a gene: 4. The CDR3 coding sequence is TGTGCCAGCAGCTTAGTAGTTAGCGGGACCGGGGAGCTGTTTTTT. Protein product: CASSLVVSGTGELFF. The variable domain in full, completed from reference TRBV11-2 and TRBJ2-2, reads EAGVAQSPRYKIIEKRQSVAFWCNPISGHATLYWYQQILGQGPKLLIQFQNNGVVDDSQLPKDRFSAERLKGVDSTLKIQPAKLEDSAVYLCASSLVVSGTGELFFGEGSRLTVL.

V gene TRBV28 combines with J gene TRBJ2-3; D is undetermined. This CDR3 spans 12 amino acids. Germline CDR1 MDHEN, CDR2 SYDVKM. The V gene lost 6 bases and the J gene lost 5 bases, with 9 bases spanning the gap. This chain's CDR3 is CASRPPEDTQYF. DNA for the CDR3: TGTGCCAGCAGGCCGCCGGAAGATACGCAGTATTTT. Full variable domain (outside the CDR3, taken from reference TRBV28 and TRBJ2-3): DVKVTQSSRYLVKRTGEKVFLECVQDMDHENMFWYRQDPGLGLRLIYFSYDVKMKEKGDIPEGYSVSREKKERFSLILESASTNQTSMYLCASRPPEDTQYFGPGTRLTVL.

A word on this clonotype: This clone may be a read error of a much larger clone one base away. V usage is TRBV12-3 or TRBV12-4 and J usage is TRBJ1-3; D gene unclear. Between the trimmed V and J ends, which lost 10 bases and 5 bases, there was a span of 6 bases. This CDR3 has 10 residues. DNA of the CDR3: TGTGCCAACAGAAGAAACACCATATATTTT. Translation: CANRRNTIYF.

This clonotype was seen a handful of times. This chain uses TRBV12-3 or TRBV12-4 with TRBJ1-5; D remains unclear. Trimming removed 3 bases from V and 2 bases from J, with 11 bases in between. The CDR3 contains 15 residues. The CDR3 sequence: CASSLEGNGNQPQHF. In DNA form, the CDR3 reads TGTGCCAGCAGTTTGGAGGGAAATGGCAATCAGCCCCAGCATTTT.